This T cell receptor beta chain was sequenced in a study of blood T cell repertoires in COVID-19. Germline V gene sequence: CDR1 SGDLS, CDR2 YYNGEE. The ends lost 1 base at V and 4 bases at J; junction bases unmatched: 7. The CDR3 has 18 amino acids. Here immunoSEQ multiplex PCR was the method, and the copy in TCRdb shows in-frame clones only, minus some. The table includes about 180,000 clones, 82% detected once. The chain carries TRBV9 and TRBJ2-2; 13 nucleotides agree with TRBD2. Sequencing was performed on peripheral blood. The TCR comes from a woman aged 70-85 years with acute or convalescent COVID-19. The CDR3 region has the DNA TGTGCCAGCAGCGTATCCGGGACTAGCGGGAAGGGCACCGGGGAGCTGTTTTTT. Residues: CASSVSGTSGKGTGELFF.